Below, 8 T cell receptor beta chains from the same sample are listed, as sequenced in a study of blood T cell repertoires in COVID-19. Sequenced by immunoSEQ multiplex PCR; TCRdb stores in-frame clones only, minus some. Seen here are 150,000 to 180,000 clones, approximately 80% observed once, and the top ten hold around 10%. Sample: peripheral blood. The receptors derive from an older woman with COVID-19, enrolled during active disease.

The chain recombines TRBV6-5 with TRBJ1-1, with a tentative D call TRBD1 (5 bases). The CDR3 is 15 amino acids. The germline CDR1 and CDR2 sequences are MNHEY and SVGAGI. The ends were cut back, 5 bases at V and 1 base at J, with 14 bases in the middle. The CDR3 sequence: CASSKEGSRNTEAFF. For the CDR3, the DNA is TGTGCCAGCAGTAAGGAGGGGTCTCGGAACACTGAAGCTTTCTTT.

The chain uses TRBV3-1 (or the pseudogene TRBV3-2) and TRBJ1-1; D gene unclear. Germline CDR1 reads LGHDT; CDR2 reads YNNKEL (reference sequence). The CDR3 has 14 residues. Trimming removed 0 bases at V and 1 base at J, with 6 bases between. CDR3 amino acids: CASSQEYKNTEAFF. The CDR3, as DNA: TGTGCCAGCAGCCAAGAATACAAGAACACTGAAGCTTTCTTT.

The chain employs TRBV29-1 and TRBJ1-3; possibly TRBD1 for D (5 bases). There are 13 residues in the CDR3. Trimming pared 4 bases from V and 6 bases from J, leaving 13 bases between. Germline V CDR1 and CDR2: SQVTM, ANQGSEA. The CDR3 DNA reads TGCAGCGTTGGTCCCGGAGGGGAAAACACCATATATTTT. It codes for CSVGPGGENTIYF.

CDR3 bases: TGTGCCACCGCGAAAGCTAGGGGGGGTAGCAATCAGCCCCAGCATTTT. Its translation is CATAKARGGSNQPQHF. The gene calls are TRBV10-3 and TRBJ1-5, with D tentatively TRBD1 (6 bases). V shed 10 bases and J shed 0 bases, with 19 bases lying between them. CDR1 and CDR2 from the germline V gene are ENHRY and SYGVKD. This CDR3 comprises 16 residues.

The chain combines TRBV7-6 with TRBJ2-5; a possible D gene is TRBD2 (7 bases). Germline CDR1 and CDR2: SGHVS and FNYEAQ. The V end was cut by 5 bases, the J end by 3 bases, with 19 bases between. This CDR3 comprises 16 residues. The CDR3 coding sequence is TGTGCCAGCAGCCCAGACTTAAGGGGGACTAAAGAGACCCAGTACTTC. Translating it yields CASSPDLRGTKETQYF.

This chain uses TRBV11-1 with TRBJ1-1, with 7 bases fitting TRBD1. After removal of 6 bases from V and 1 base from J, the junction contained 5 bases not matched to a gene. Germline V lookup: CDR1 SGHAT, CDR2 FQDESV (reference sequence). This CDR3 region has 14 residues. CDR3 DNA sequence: TGTGCCAGCAGTAAACAGGGGAGGAACACTGAAGCTTTCTTT. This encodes CASSKQGRNTEAFF.

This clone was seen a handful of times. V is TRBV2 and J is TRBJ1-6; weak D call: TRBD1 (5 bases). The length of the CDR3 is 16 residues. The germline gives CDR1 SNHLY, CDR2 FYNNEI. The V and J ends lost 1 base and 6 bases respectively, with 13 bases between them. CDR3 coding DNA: TGTGCCAGCAGTGAAGTCACTGGGGCTCGTAATTCACCCCTCCACTTT. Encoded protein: CASSEVTGARNSPLHF.

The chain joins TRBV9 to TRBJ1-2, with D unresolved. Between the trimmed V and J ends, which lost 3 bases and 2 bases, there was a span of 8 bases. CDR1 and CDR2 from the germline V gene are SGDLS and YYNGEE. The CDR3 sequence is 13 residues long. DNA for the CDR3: TGTGCCAGCAGCGACGTCGGGAACTATGGCTACACCTTC. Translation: CASSDVGNYGYTF.